The T cell receptor beta chain under discussion was sequenced for a study of T cell repertoires in cytomegalovirus infection. Study in general: CMV infection and matching HLA type were both indicated by public TCR beta signatures. Study outcomes and limitations: There were HLA-C-restricted CMV-specific TCR beta clonotypes dominating the ex vivo response.

This clonotype was seen many times. Its specificity is not known. In TCRdb, the reads were re-called with MiXCR into one record per CDR3 protein. The repertoire holds approximately 500,000 distinct CDR3 sequences, with 15% to 20% as singletons. The clonotype originates from a human donor in good health (CMV status not recorded). Some clones in this sample may be carry-over from other donors' samples. The specimen sequenced was CD8+ T cells from PBMCs.

CDR3 DNA sequence: TGTGCCAGCAGCGGACAAGGCCCTTACACCGGGGAGCTGTTTTTT. Translating gives CASSGQGPYTGELFF. V is TRBV7-2 and J is TRBJ2-2, with D possibly being TRBD1 (5 bases). This CDR3 is 15 amino acids long. The germline V gene encodes CDR1 SGHTA and CDR2 FQGNSA. The V end lost 5 bases, the J end lost 3 bases, and 13 bases lay between the germline ends.